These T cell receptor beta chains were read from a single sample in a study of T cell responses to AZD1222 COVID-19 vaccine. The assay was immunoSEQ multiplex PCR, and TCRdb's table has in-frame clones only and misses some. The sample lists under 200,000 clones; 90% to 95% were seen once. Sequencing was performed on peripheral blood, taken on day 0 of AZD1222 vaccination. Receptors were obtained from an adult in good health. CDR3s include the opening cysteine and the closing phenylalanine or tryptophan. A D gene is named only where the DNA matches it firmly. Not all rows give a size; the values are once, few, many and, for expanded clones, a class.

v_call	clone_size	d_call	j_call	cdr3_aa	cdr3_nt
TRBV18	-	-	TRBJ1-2	CASSPLEGFYGYTF	TGTGCCAGCTCACCACTCGAAGGGTTCTATGGCTACACCTTC
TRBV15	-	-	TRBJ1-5	CATSPGVGQPQHF	TGTGCCACCAGTCCAGGGGTTGGTCAGCCCCAGCATTTT
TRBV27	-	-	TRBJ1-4	CASKRGRTNEKLFF	TGTGCCAGTAAACGGGGGCGAACTAATGAAAAACTGTTTTTT
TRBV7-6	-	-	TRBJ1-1	CASSQANTEAFF	TGTGCCAGCAGCCAGGCGAACACTGAAGCTTTCTTT
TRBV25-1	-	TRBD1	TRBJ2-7	CASTGTGGSYEQYF	TGTGCCAGCACCGGGACAGGGGGCTCCTACGAGCAGTACTTC
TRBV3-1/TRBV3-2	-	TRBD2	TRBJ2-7	CASSQSKPGLAVEQYF	TGTGCCAGCAGCCAATCAAAGCCGGGACTAGCGGTAGAGCAGTACTTC
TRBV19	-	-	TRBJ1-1	CASTGAFMNTEAFF	TGTGCCAGTACGGGGGCCTTTATGAACACTGAAGCTTTCTTT
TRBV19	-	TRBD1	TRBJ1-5	CATSDRWDQPQHF	TGTGCCACCTCGGACAGGTGGGATCAGCCCCAGCATTTT
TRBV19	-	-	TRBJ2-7	CASSTQVGPSSYEQYF	TGTGCCAGTAGTACGCAGGTCGGTCCGAGCTCCTACGAGCAGTACTTC
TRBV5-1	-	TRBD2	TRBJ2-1	CASSRTSGSPSYNEQFF	TGCGCCAGCAGCAGGACTAGCGGGAGCCCCTCCTACAATGAGCAGTTCTTC
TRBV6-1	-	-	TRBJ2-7	CASIGTGEYEQYF	TGTGCCAGCATTGGGACCGGAGAATACGAGCAGTACTTC
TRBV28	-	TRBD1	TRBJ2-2	CASRPGQENTGELFF	TGTGCCAGCAGGCCTGGACAGGAGAACACCGGGGAGCTGTTTTTT
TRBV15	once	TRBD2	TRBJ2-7	CATSRGLAGSPYEQYF	TGTGCCACCAGCAGAGGACTAGCGGGATCTCCCTACGAGCAGTACTTC
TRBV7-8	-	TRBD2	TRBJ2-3	CASSFLAGGDTQYF	TGTGCCAGCAGCTTCCTAGCGGGAGGAGATACGCAGTATTTT
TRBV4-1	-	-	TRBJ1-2	CASSPSSGVAVEGYTF	TGCGCCAGCAGCCCGTCGAGCGGAGTGGCCGTTGAGGGCTACACCTTC
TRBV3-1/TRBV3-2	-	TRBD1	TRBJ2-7	CASSQDPGRGREQYF	TGTGCCAGCAGCCAAGATCCAGGCAGGGGGCGTGAGCAGTACTTC
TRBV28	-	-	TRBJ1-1	CASGVTWNTEAFF	TGTGCCAGCGGCGTCACTTGGAACACTGAAGCTTTCTTT
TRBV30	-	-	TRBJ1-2	CACTLGRGYGYTF	TGTGCCTGTACACTGGGCAGGGGCTATGGCTACACCTTC
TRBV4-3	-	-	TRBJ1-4	CASSQDWRYNEKLFF	TGCGCCAGCAGCCAAGATTGGCGGTATAATGAAAAACTGTTTTTT
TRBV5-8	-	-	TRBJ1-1	CASSFRVSRVEAFF	TGTGCCAGCAGCTTTAGGGTTAGCCGGGTTGAAGCTTTCTTT
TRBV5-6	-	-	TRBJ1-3	CASSLPGNTIYF	TGTGCCAGCAGCCTCCCGGGGAACACCATATATTTT
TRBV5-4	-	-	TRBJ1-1	CASSLKRGMGTEAFF	TGTGCCAGCAGCTTGAAAAGGGGTATGGGCACTGAAGCTTTCTTT
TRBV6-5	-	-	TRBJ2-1	CASKMGFEQFF	TGTGCCAGCAAGATGGGGTTTGAGCAGTTCTTC
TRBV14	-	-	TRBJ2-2	CASSQELRGELFF	TGTGCCAGCAGCCAAGAGCTACGCGGGGAGCTGTTTTTT
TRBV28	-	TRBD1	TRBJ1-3	CASSPGRTGGDTIYF	TGTGCCAGCAGCCCAGGGCGGACAGGTGGAGACACCATATATTTT
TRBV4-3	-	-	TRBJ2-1	CASSHRNEQFF	TGCGCCAGCAGCCACCGTAATGAGCAGTTCTTC
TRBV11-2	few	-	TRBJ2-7	CASSLVGVSPPYEQYF	TGTGCCAGCAGCTTAGTGGGGGTGTCGCCCCCCTACGAGCAGTACTTC
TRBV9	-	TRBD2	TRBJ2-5	CASSVGIAGETQYF	TGTGCCAGCAGCGTAGGAATAGCGGGAGAGACCCAGTACTTC
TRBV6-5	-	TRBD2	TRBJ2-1	CASSYSATSEYEQFF	TGTGCCAGCAGTTACTCCGCGACTAGCGAGTATGAGCAGTTCTTC
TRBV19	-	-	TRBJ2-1	CASSIDNEQFF	TGTGCCAGTAGTATCGACAATGAGCAGTTCTTC
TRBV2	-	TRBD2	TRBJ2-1	CASSEVWGAQAGGPLDEQFF	TGTGCCAGCAGTGAAGTATGGGGGGCGCAAGCGGGAGGGCCACTCGATGAGCAGTTCTTC
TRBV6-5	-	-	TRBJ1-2	CASGDGSNYGYTF	TGTGCCAGCGGGGACGGTTCGAACTATGGCTACACCTTC
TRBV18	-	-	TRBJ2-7	CASSQNPGPSYEQYF	TGTGCCAGCTCACAGAATCCGGGACCCTCCTACGAGCAGTACTTC